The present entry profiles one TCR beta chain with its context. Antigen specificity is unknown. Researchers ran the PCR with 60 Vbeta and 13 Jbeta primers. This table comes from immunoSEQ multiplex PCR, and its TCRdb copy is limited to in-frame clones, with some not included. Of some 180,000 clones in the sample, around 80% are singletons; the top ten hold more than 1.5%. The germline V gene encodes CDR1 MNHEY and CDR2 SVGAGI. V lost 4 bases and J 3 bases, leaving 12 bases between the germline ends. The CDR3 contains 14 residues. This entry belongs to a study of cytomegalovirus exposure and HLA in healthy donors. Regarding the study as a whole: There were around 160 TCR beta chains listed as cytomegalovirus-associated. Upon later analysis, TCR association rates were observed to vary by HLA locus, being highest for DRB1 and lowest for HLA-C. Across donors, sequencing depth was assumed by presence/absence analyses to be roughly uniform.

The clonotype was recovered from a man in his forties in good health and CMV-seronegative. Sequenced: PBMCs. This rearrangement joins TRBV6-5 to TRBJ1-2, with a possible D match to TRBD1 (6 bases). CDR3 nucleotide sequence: TGTGCCAGCAGTTTGACAGGAAGTTACTATGGCTACACCTTC. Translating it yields CASSLTGSYYGYTF.